These T cell receptor beta chains were read from a single sample in a study of T cell changes during pregnancy in multiple sclerosis. Here immunoSEQ multiplex PCR was the method, and the copy in TCRdb shows in-frame clones only, minus some. Of about 51,000 clones in the sample, around 93% were seen once. Sequenced material: CD8+ T cells from peripheral blood mononuclear cells, taken in the second trimester of pregnancy. All receptors come from a female donor with multiple sclerosis, enrolled in a pregnancy study. Both conserved end residues are part of each CDR3. The order of the fields is CDR3 length, J gene, V gene, clone size, D gene, CDR3 DNA, CDR3 protein. D genes are given only for firm matches. Rows give clone size only sometimes, using once, few, many, or a class for an expanded clone.

length: 18; J: TRBJ2-3; V: TRBV7-8; size: .; D: TRBD2; DNA: TGTGCCAGCAGCTTCCCGAAGACTAGCGGGACCTACACAGATACGCAGTATTTT; CDR3: CASSFPKTSGTYTDTQYF
length: 15; J: TRBJ1-5; V: TRBV27; size: .; D: .; DNA: TGTGCCAGCAGTTTCTCCGCGGGGGGGAGTCAGCCCCAGCATTTT; CDR3: CASSFSAGGSQPQHF
length: 12; J: TRBJ2-3; V: TRBV5-1; size: .; D: .; DNA: TGCGCCAGCCTTACAGGCACAGATACGCAGTATTTT; CDR3: CASLTGTDTQYF
length: 14; J: TRBJ1-2; V: TRBV6-5; size: .; D: TRBD1; DNA: TGTGCCAGCAGACTGACAGGGGCCCACTATGGCTACACCTTC; CDR3: CASRLTGAHYGYTF
length: 18; J: TRBJ2-1; V: TRBV18; size: .; D: TRBD2; DNA: TGTGCCAGCTCACCGATTGGAGCGGGGGGCTACTCCTACAATGAGCAGTTCTTC; CDR3: CASSPIGAGGYSYNEQFF
length: 18; J: TRBJ2-5; V: TRBV27; size: .; D: .; DNA: TGTGCCAGCAGTTTGTCCGGGAGTCTGGGGCATATAGGAGAGACCCAGTACTTC; CDR3: CASSLSGSLGHIGETQYF
length: 19; J: TRBJ1-2; V: TRBV9; size: .; D: TRBD1; DNA: TGTGCCAGCAGCGAACCTTCGGCCGTAGGGGGCCCTCCCGTCTATGGCTACACCTTC; CDR3: CASSEPSAVGGPPVYGYTF
length: 16; J: TRBJ2-5; V: TRBV7-6; size: .; D: TRBD2; DNA: TGTGCCAGCAGCTTAGAAGCGGGGGAGGACCAAGAGACCCAGTACTTC; CDR3: CASSLEAGEDQETQYF
length: 15; J: TRBJ2-1; V: TRBV4-3; size: .; D: .; DNA: TGCGCCAGCAGCCAAGGCACTGGCGGTTACAATGAGCAGTTCTTC; CDR3: CASSQGTGGYNEQFF
length: 14; J: TRBJ1-2; V: TRBV4-2; size: .; D: .; DNA: TGTGCCAGCAGCCATGACAGGCTTCTCTATGGCTACACCTTC; CDR3: CASSHDRLLYGYTF
length: 16; J: TRBJ2-2; V: TRBV6-4; size: .; D: .; DNA: TGTGCCAGCAGTGACTCGATCAGCCGGGTCACCGGGGAGCTGTTTTTT; CDR3: CASSDSISRVTGELFF
length: 14; J: TRBJ1-1; V: TRBV7-9; size: .; D: .; DNA: TGTGCCAGCAGCTTACAGGGGATGAACACTGAAGCTTTCTTT; CDR3: CASSLQGMNTEAFF
length: 16; J: TRBJ1-2; V: TRBV18; size: .; D: .; DNA: TGTGCCAGCTCACCAAGTTGGGGGGACCCGAGCTATGGCTACACCTTC; CDR3: CASSPSWGDPSYGYTF
length: 15; J: TRBJ1-1; V: TRBV7-8; size: .; D: TRBD1; DNA: TGTGCCAGCAGCCCTACAGGGGATCCGAACACTGAAGCTTTCTTT; CDR3: CASSPTGDPNTEAFF
length: 14; J: TRBJ2-7; V: TRBV4-2; size: .; D: .; DNA: TGTGCCAGCAGCCAAGCGCGGGGCTGGTACGAGCAGTACTTC; CDR3: CASSQARGWYEQYF
length: 12; J: TRBJ1-5; V: TRBV5-5; size: .; D: .; DNA: TGTGCCAGCAGCTTGGATTCCGGGACCCAGCATTTT; CDR3: CASSLDSGTQHF
length: 14; J: TRBJ2-1; V: TRBV10-2; size: .; D: .; DNA: TGCGCCAGCAGTCGGGGGGCGAGCTACAATGAGCAGTTCTTC; CDR3: CASSRGASYNEQFF
length: 10; J: TRBJ1-6; V: TRBV2; size: once; D: .; DNA: TGTGCCAGCAGAGGGGGACCCCTCCACTTT; CDR3: CASRGGPLHF
length: 13; J: TRBJ2-7; V: TRBV4-1; size: .; D: .; DNA: TGCGCCAGCAGCCAAGGGTCGAGTTACGAGCAGTACTTC; CDR3: CASSQGSSYEQYF
length: 15; J: TRBJ2-5; V: TRBV6-1; size: few; D: TRBD2; DNA: TGTGCCAGCAGTGCCCTCATTAGCGGGGACGAGACCCAGTACTTC; CDR3: CASSALISGDETQYF
length: 13; J: TRBJ1-1; V: TRBV9; size: .; D: .; DNA: TGTGCCAGCAGCGTTTGGGGGGGAACTGAAGCTTTCTTT; CDR3: CASSVWGGTEAFF
length: 13; J: TRBJ1-2; V: TRBV5-4; size: .; D: .; DNA: TGTGCCAGCAGGCACCCTGGGCGAGAAGGCTACACCTTC; CDR3: CASRHPGREGYTF
length: 12; J: TRBJ2-1; V: TRBV13; size: .; D: .; DNA: TGTGCCAGCAGCTCGCGATCGGATGAGCAGTTCTTC; CDR3: CASSSRSDEQFF
length: 19; J: TRBJ2-6; V: TRBV5-6; size: .; D: .; DNA: TGTGCCAGCAGCCCCCCCGGAGTCGGGGTCCTTTCTGGGGCCAACGTCCTGACTTTC; CDR3: CASSPPGVGVLSGANVLTF
length: 13; J: TRBJ1-2; V: TRBV9; size: .; D: .; DNA: TGTGCCAGCAGGGGGGGGGTGTCCTATGGCTACACCTTC; CDR3: CASRGGVSYGYTF
length: 14; J: TRBJ1-1; V: TRBV6-1; size: medium-sized; D: .; DNA: TGTGCCAGCAGTGAAGTTCCCGTTAACACTGAAGCTTTCTTT; CDR3: CASSEVPVNTEAFF
length: 16; J: TRBJ2-1; V: TRBV11-2; size: once; D: TRBD2; DNA: TGTGCCAGCAGCCCCAGGACTAGCGGAGTATACAATGAGCAGTTCTTC; CDR3: CASSPRTSGVYNEQFF
length: 15; J: TRBJ2-1; V: TRBV6-4; size: .; D: TRBD2; DNA: TGTGCCAGCAGTCGACTAGCGGGGGAGCACAATGAGCAGTTCTTC; CDR3: CASSRLAGEHNEQFF
length: 14; J: TRBJ2-3; V: TRBV9; size: .; D: .; DNA: TGTGCCAGCAGCGACCCCGGGTTCACAGATACGCAGTATTTT; CDR3: CASSDPGFTDTQYF
length: 15; J: TRBJ1-6; V: TRBV7-6; size: .; D: TRBD1; DNA: TGTGCCAGCAGCTCAATGACAGGGGAGAATTCACCCCTCCACTTT; CDR3: CASSSMTGENSPLHF
length: 13; J: TRBJ2-1; V: TRBV12-5; size: .; D: .; DNA: TGTGCTAGTGGCTTAGCGGTCTACAATGAGCAGTTCTTC; CDR3: CASGLAVYNEQFF
length: 11; J: TRBJ1-1; V: TRBV29-1; size: few; D: .; DNA: TGCAGCGTTGTAGGGGCCACTGAAGCTTTCTTT; CDR3: CSVVGATEAFF
length: 16; J: TRBJ2-7; V: TRBV27; size: .; D: .; DNA: TGTGCCAGCAGTTTATCGGTGGCAACGGGGTCTTACGAGCAGTACTTC; CDR3: CASSLSVATGSYEQYF
length: 16; J: TRBJ1-1; V: TRBV27; size: .; D: .; DNA: TGTGCCAGCAGTCGGGGGGGGGAAACTCTGAACACTGAAGCTTTCTTT; CDR3: CASSRGGETLNTEAFF
length: 14; J: TRBJ2-6; V: TRBV29-1; size: .; D: .; DNA: TGCAGCGTAGGAACAGTGTCTGGGGCCAACGTCCTGACTTTC; CDR3: CSVGTVSGANVLTF
length: 16; J: TRBJ1-4; V: TRBV4-2; size: .; D: .; DNA: TGTGCCAGCAGCCAGGACGGGACATCAACTAATGAAAAACTGTTTTTT; CDR3: CASSQDGTSTNEKLFF
length: 11; J: TRBJ1-2; V: TRBV28; size: .; D: .; DNA: TGTGCCAGCAGTTCCGACTATGGCTACACCTTC; CDR3: CASSSDYGYTF
length: 14; J: TRBJ2-7; V: TRBV12-5; size: .; D: TRBD1; DNA: TGTGCTAGTGGGGAGGGGACAGGGTCTTACGAGCAGTACTTC; CDR3: CASGEGTGSYEQYF
length: 17; J: TRBJ1-4; V: TRBV4-2; size: .; D: TRBD1; DNA: TGTGCCAGCAGCCTCAGGACAGGGGAAACTGTTAATGAAAAACTGTTTTTT; CDR3: CASSLRTGETVNEKLFF
length: 19; J: TRBJ2-1; V: TRBV5-4; size: .; D: TRBD2; DNA: TGTGCCAGCAGTTTCGGGACTAGCGGGGGCGTCGGCTCCTACAATGAGCAGTTCTTC; CDR3: CASSFGTSGGVGSYNEQFF
length: 11; J: TRBJ2-3; V: TRBV27; size: .; D: .; DNA: TGTGCCAGCATCCGAGGGGATACGCAGTATTTT; CDR3: CASIRGDTQYF
length: 13; J: TRBJ1-1; V: TRBV14; size: few; D: .; DNA: TGTGCCAGCAGCCCATCCGCCGGGATAGAAGCTTTCTTT; CDR3: CASSPSAGIEAFF
length: 15; J: TRBJ1-2; V: TRBV13; size: once; D: TRBD1; DNA: TGTGCCAGCAGCGGGCGGGACAGGGACGACTATGGCTACACCTTC; CDR3: CASSGRDRDDYGYTF
length: 14; J: TRBJ2-7; V: TRBV9; size: .; D: .; DNA: TGTGCCAGCAGCGTAGGGGACAACCTCTACGAGCAGTACTTC; CDR3: CASSVGDNLYEQYF
length: 15; J: TRBJ2-3; V: TRBV6-5; size: .; D: .; DNA: TGTGCCAGCAGTTACATTGGCGGCGACACAGATACGCAGTATTTT; CDR3: CASSYIGGDTDTQYF
length: 15; J: TRBJ1-2; V: TRBV29-1; size: .; D: .; DNA: TGCAGCGTCCGCATTTCGGGTGGTTCCGAGCTTGGCTACACCTTC; CDR3: CSVRISGGSELGYTF
length: 13; J: TRBJ2-4; V: TRBV11-1; size: .; D: TRBD1; DNA: TGTGCCAGCAGCTTGGAGACAGGGAACATTCAGTACTTC; CDR3: CASSLETGNIQYF
length: 15; J: TRBJ1-2; V: TRBV2; size: .; D: TRBD1; DNA: TGTGCCAGCAGTGAACAGGGGGCGATGGACTATGGCTACACCTTC; CDR3: CASSEQGAMDYGYTF
length: 18; J: TRBJ2-6; V: TRBV9; size: once; D: .; DNA: TGTGCCAGCAGCGTAGGAGGGGGTCGACCCTCTGGGGCCAACGTCCTGACTTTC; CDR3: CASSVGGGRPSGANVLTF
length: 16; J: TRBJ2-1; V: TRBV7-6; size: medium-sized; D: .; DNA: TGTGCCAGCAGCTTGGCACGGACAGCATCCTACAATGAGCAGTTCTTC; CDR3: CASSLARTASYNEQFF
length: 15; J: TRBJ2-3; V: TRBV18; size: .; D: .; DNA: TGTGCCAGCTCACCGATAGACACTAGCACAGATACGCAGTATTTT; CDR3: CASSPIDTSTDTQYF
length: 13; J: TRBJ1-6; V: TRBV25-1; size: .; D: TRBD1; DNA: TGTGCCAGCAGTGGACAGGGAGGTTCACCCCTCCACTTT; CDR3: CASSGQGGSPLHF
length: 18; J: TRBJ2-3; V: TRBV15; size: .; D: .; DNA: TGTGCCACCAGCAGGGGGGTCGGGAGCGGGCCACCCACAGATACGCAGTATTTT; CDR3: CATSRGVGSGPPTDTQYF
length: 13; J: TRBJ2-1; V: TRBV5-4; size: .; D: .; DNA: TGTGCCAGCAGCCCGCGAAGTAGCGATGAGCAGTTCTTC; CDR3: CASSPRSSDEQFF
length: 12; J: TRBJ2-1; V: TRBV13; size: .; D: .; DNA: TGTGCCAGCAGCTTCGGTCCAGCGGAGCAGTTCTTC; CDR3: CASSFGPAEQFF